This TCR beta chain is drawn from a study of vaccination and CD4 T cells after COVID-19. Sequencing of the DNA from cultured CD4+ T cells was carried out with the Oncomine TCR Beta short-read assay. MiXCR, applied by TCRdb to the PCR reads, yields one record per CDR3 protein. This table has roughly 20,000 distinct CDR3 sequences, roughly 50% appearing once. The CDR3 extends over 14 amino acids. V lost 1 base and J 0 bases, leaving 6 bases between the germline ends. The germline gives CDR1 MNHNS, CDR2 SASEGT. The treatment here: approximately 10-day PBMC culture with coronavirus spike peptide pools or control peptides (ViraFEST assay). Note on this clonotype: No antigen is known for it.

Sequenced material: CD4+ T cells from blood, cultured in vitro. This clonotype originated in a human donor who had recovered from COVID-19. The J gene is TRBJ1-1, the V gene TRBV6-1, with D unresolved. CDR3 loop: CASSEEWVNTEAFF. CDR3 bases: TGTGCCAGCAGTGAAGAATGGGTGAACACTGAAGCTTTCTTT.